This TCR beta chain emerged from a study of glioma-infiltrating T cells after dendritic cell vaccination (dated by TCRdb to 2016 to 2017). For the study in its entirety: A cohort of approximately 15 glioblastoma patients from Phase I and II dendritic cell vaccination trials was included, of whom 9 were newly diagnosed and 6 had recurrent disease. Autologous tumor lysate-pulsed dendritic cell vaccination was administered to the patients between about 2002 and 2013. The vaccine was prepared from monocyte-derived dendritic cells that were cultured for under 8 days with IL-4 and GM-CSF and then pulsed overnight with autologous tumor lysate. Three intradermal dendritic cell vaccine injections were administered to patients at biweekly intervals in the arm below the axilla. Deep sequencing of TCR beta CDR3 regions was used to quantify tumor-infiltrating lymphocyte content and compare tumor and blood repertoires in dendritic cell-vaccinated glioblastoma patients. Survival after dendritic cell vaccination was correlated with TCR sequencing metrics, such as TIL content and the overlap between tumor and blood repertoires. The paper as a whole reports these results and caveats: Longer time to progression and overall survival after dendritic cell vaccination were predicted by higher estimated pretreatment TIL content. The three-group TCR overlap response model was described as speculative and requiring prospective validation. TCR clonality showed no direct relationship with survival, which suggests that a diverse polyclonal response may be important. The cohort was small and heterogeneous, and full blood and tumor sets were available for few patients, with initial-recurrent tumor pairs available for even fewer patients.

From the germline V gene (reference sequence), CDR1 is LNHDA and CDR2 is SQIVND. The CDR3 holds 13 amino acids from the cysteine to the phenylalanine. The retained sequence is limited to the CDR3, 39 bases, with the frame set at the first base. For this chain, trimming is 10 bases at the V end and 5 bases at the J end, and the number of junction bases without a gene match is 7. This clone was seen just once. This receptor's antigen is unknown. It has no much larger one-base neighbor in the sample; base qualities were not kept. The sample's time point, from its label and the paper: after dendritic cell vaccination, including at tumor progression/relapse. Selection of patients required sufficient residual fresh-frozen tumor tissue and over two years of available survival data. None of the glioblastoma patients carried an isocitrate dehydrogenase mutation, although molecular status otherwise varied. PBMC collection took place before vaccination, two weeks after the third vaccination, and at tumor progression if progression occurred. The Qiagen DNeasy Blood extraction Kit was used to extract genomic DNA.

The immunoSEQ assay amplified TCRB CDR3 regions from roughly 2 micrograms of genomic DNA, or from all available DNA when less than that amount was available. Multiplex PCR used 60 forward primers for TCR V beta segments and 13 reverse primers for J beta segments. To estimate the number of reads per starting template, synthetic control templates were added to each sample at limiting dilution. The Illumina HiSeq System generated sequencing reads of 87 bp. As for the original processing: PCR and sequencing errors were removed by a nearest neighbor algorithm that merged closely related sequences. TCR overlap was defined as the percentage of unique tumor TCR beta sequences that were also present in the same patient's peripheral blood. TCRdb obtained this table from immuneACCESS and retained in-frame rearrangements with V and J assigned. These tables miss some clones; where compared with another copy, unresolved V genes account for less than half of the shortfall, and the remainder is unexplained. V, J and clone size derive from that table, while D and trimming were established from the DNA sequence. This sample lists about 64,000 clones; roughly nine tenths were detected once. The top ten clones comprise roughly 12% of the sample.

The V gene is TRBV19 and the J gene is TRBJ1-1; TRBD1 agrees with 10 junctional bases. The specimen comprised blood, sampled after dendritic cell vaccination. The sequence derives from a human donor with glioblastoma. The DNA is as follows: TGTGCCACCATGGGGACAGGGGAAACTGAAGCTTTCTTT. This translates into CATMGTGETEAFF.